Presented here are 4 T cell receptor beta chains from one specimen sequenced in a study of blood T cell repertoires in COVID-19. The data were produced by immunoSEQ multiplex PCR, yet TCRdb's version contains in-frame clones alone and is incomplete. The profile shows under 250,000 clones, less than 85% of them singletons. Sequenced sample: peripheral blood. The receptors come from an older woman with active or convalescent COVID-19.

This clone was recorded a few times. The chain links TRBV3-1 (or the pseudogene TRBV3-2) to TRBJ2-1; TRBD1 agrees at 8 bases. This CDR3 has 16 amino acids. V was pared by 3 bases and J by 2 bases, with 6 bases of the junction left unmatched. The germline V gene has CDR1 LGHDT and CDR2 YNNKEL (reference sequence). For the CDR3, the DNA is TGTGCCAGCAGCCAGAGAAAGGACAGGGCCTACAATGAGCAGTTCTTC. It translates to CASSQRKDRAYNEQFF.

CDR3 protein: CASSQDTGGSSGNTIYF. The CDR3 coding sequence is TGCGCCAGCAGCCAAGATACGGGGGGTTCCTCTGGAAACACCATATATTTT. The chain is built from TRBV4-3 and TRBJ1-3; maybe TRBD1 (5 bases). V was trimmed by 0 bases and J by 0 bases, leaving 12 bases between them. CDR1 LGHNA and CDR2 YSLEER come from the germline V gene. The CDR3 contains 17 residues.

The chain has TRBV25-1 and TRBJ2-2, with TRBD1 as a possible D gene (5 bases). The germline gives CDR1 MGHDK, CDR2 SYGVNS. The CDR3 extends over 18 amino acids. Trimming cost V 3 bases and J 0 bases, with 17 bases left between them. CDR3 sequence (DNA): TGTGCCAGCAGTGACCGACCGACCAGGGTTACGAACACCGGGGAGCTGTTTTTT. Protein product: CASSDRPTRVTNTGELFF.

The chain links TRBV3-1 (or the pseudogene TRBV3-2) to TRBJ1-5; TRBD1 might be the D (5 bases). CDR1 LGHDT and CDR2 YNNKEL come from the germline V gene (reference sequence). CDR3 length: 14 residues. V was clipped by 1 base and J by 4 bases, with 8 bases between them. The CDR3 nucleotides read TGTGCCAGCAGCCAAGGTGGGGGGAATCAGCCCCAGCATTTT. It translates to CASSQGGGNQPQHF.